Each of the 24 T cell receptor beta chains below was sequenced from the same sample in a study of human T cells and chemical hapten exposure. Described time point: patch test 1, 2 weeks after DPC sensitization. Regarding treatment: therapeutic diphenylcyclopropenone sensitization with weekly scalp DPC. TCRdb re-called the RACE reads with MiXCR, one entry per CDR3 protein. This sample carries 350,000 or so distinct CDR3 sequences, around 7% of them seen once, and the ten largest clones take approximately 8.9%. Here the sequenced sample was whole blood, taken in connection with sensitization to the hapten diphenylcyclopropenone (DPC). These receptors were collected from a woman between 18 and 29 years old with alopecia areata. Some clones in this sample may be carry-over from other donors' samples.

This clonotype was seen many times. The genes are TRBV10-3 and TRBJ2-1, with D tentatively TRBD1 (6 bases). The CDR3 contains 11 residues. Germline V gene lookup returns CDR1 ENHRY and CDR2 SYGVKD. The ends were cut back, 5 bases at V and 13 bases at J, with 12 bases in the middle. CDR3 protein: CAISNQGHQFF. The CDR3, as DNA: TGTGCCATCAGTAACCAGGGACACCAGTTCTTC.

This clonotype occurred many times. CDR3 in DNA: TGTGCCAGCAGTCAGTTCACAGATACGCAGTATTTT. Its protein is CASSQFTDTQYF. The chain couples TRBV3-1 to TRBJ2-3; D gene unclear. Germline CDR1 reads LGHDT; CDR2 reads YNNKEL (reference sequence). V was trimmed by 6 bases and J by 2 bases, leaving 6 bases between them. The CDR3 has 12 amino acids.

This chain uses TRBV20-1 with TRBJ2-3; 7 bases fit TRBD1. Germline V gene sequence: CDR1 DFQATT, CDR2 SNEGSKA (reference sequence). The CDR3 runs to 13 residues. The V and J ends lost 5 bases and 4 bases, in that order; junction bases with no gene match: 6. This CDR3 is CSAYYGTADTQYF. The CDR3 bases are TGCAGTGCTTACTACGGGACAGCAGATACGCAGTATTTT.

The rearrangement links TRBV10-3 to TRBJ2-3; 14 positions agree with TRBD2. J was trimmed by 2 bases and V by 4 bases; bases with no gene match: 5. CDR3 length: 17 amino acids. Germline loops: CDR1 ENHRY, CDR2 SYGVKD. The CDR3 sequence: CAISGTSGGQLTDTQYF. The CDR3 DNA reads as TGTGCCATCAGTGGGACTAGCGGGGGGCAGCTCACAGATACGCAGTATTTT.

This clonotype was recorded a few times. The V gene is TRBV28, the J gene TRBJ2-5; D is possibly TRBD1 (5 bases). CDR1 and CDR2 (germline): MDHEN, SYDVKM. V was pared by 4 bases and J by 7 bases, with 25 bases between. The CDR3 has 17 amino acids. CDR3 sequence (DNA): TGTGCCAGCAGTTCTTCCTGGGCAAAGGGGAAAAGGGGGACCCAGTACTTC. Translation: CASSSSWAKGKRGTQYF.

The J gene is TRBJ2-2, the V gene TRBV6-4; D is undetermined. Germline V gives CDR1 MRHNA, CDR2 SNTAGT. Deletions cut 6 bases from V and 4 bases from J, with 12 bases between. The CDR3 has 14 amino acids. CDR3 region: CASRLDWGTGELFF. The CDR3 DNA is TGTGCCAGCAGACTGGATTGGGGCACCGGGGAGCTGTTTTTT.

This clonotype was seen more than once but under ten times. The genes are TRBV4-3 and TRBJ1-1, with a possible D match to TRBD1 (6 bases). The CDR3 runs to 15 residues. CDR1 is LGHNA and CDR2 is YSLEER in the germline V gene. The V end was cut by 0 bases, the J end by 3 bases, with 11 bases between. The CDR3 coding sequence is TGCGCCAGCAGCCAAGATCTGGCAGGGGACACTGAAGCTTTCTTT. Translation gives CASSQDLAGDTEAFF.

This clonotype was counted many times. The V and J genes are TRBV5-1 and TRBJ2-5; TRBD2 matches at 7 bases. The CDR3 is made up of 15 amino acids. V lost 3 bases, J lost 2 bases, and 7 bases stayed unmatched. The germline CDR1 and CDR2 sequences are SGHRS and YFSETQ. CDR3 protein: CASSSGTGGQETQYF. The CDR3 coding sequence is TGCGCCAGCAGCTCCGGGACCGGGGGGCAAGAGACCCAGTACTTC.

J is TRBJ1-2 and V is TRBV6-6; D is perhaps TRBD1 (6 bases). This CDR3 comprises 17 residues. Trimming stripped 4 bases from V and 4 bases from J, with 22 bases between. Germline values: CDR1 MNHNY, CDR2 SVGAGI (reference sequence). The CDR3 DNA reads as TGTGCCAGCAGTTCGAAACAGGGTCCTCTTCAGGCCTATGGCTACACCTTC. Protein product: CASSSKQGPLQAYGYTF.

This clonotype occurred many times. The J gene is TRBJ2-3, the V gene TRBV5-1, with 9 positions matching TRBD2. Germline trimming cut 0 bases from V and 6 bases from J; bases unmatched to any gene: 5. The CDR3 length is 15 residues. CDR1 and CDR2 (germline): SGHRS, YFSETQ. CDR3 protein: CASSLGLAGSDTQYF. The CDR3 DNA reads as TGCGCCAGCAGCTTGGGTCTAGCGGGATCTGATACGCAGTATTTT.

In its sample, this clonotype was seen a few times. The chain couples TRBV6-1 to TRBJ1-1, with 8 positions matching TRBD1. The V gene's germline CDR1 is MNHNS and CDR2 SASEGT. The CDR3 totals 15 residues. V trimming: 2 bases; J trimming: 5 bases; junction bases outside the gene matches: 7. The CDR3 nucleotides are TGTGCCAGCAGTGAAATCGACAGGGGTTGGACTGAAGCTTTCTTT. Translating gives CASSEIDRGWTEAFF.

The chain is built from TRBV3-1 and TRBJ2-7; 9 bases match TRBD2. The trim removed 4 bases at V and 2 bases at J, leaving 6 bases unmatched. There are 15 residues in the CDR3. The V gene's germline CDR1 is LGHDT and CDR2 YNNKEL (reference sequence). DNA of the CDR3: TGTGCCAGCAGCCGTGTAGCGGGGGTAGCCTACGAGCAGTACTTC. This codes for CASSRVAGVAYEQYF.

The CDR3 nucleotides are TGTGCCAGCAGCTTACTCGGGGGCACAGATACGCAGTATTTT. Protein product: CASSLLGGTDTQYF. This chain uses TRBV7-9 with TRBJ2-3, with D perhaps TRBD2 (5 bases). In germline, CDR1 is SEHNR, CDR2 FQNEAQ (reference sequence). The CDR3 covers 14 residues. V gave up 2 bases and J gave up 1 base, with 7 bases separating them.

V is TRBV2 and J is TRBJ1-4; D is ambiguous. The CDR3 runs 15 residues. V was clipped by 2 bases and J by 8 bases, with 15 bases between them. Germline assignment: CDR1 SNHLY and CDR2 FYNNEI. CDR3 protein: CASSEFPTEREKLFF. DNA for the CDR3: TGTGCCAGCAGTGAATTCCCAACTGAGCGGGAAAAACTGTTTTTT.

The chain uses TRBV20-1 and TRBJ1-1, with D unclear. Per the germline V gene, CDR1 is DFQATT and CDR2 is SNEGSKA (reference sequence). The CDR3 is made up of 10 amino acids. CDR3 sequence: CRRMNTEAFF. The CDR3 nucleotides read TGCAGAAGAATGAACACTGAAGCTTTCTTT.

This clonotype was counted at least ten times. The genes are TRBV5-1 and TRBJ2-3, with D unclear. Trimming stripped 0 bases from V and 1 base from J, with 9 bases between. Germline V gene sequence: CDR1 SGHRS, CDR2 YFSETQ. This CDR3 is 15 amino acids long. The CDR3 coding sequence is TGCGCCAGCAGCTTGGACTTAACTGGCACAGATACGCAGTATTTT. This sequence encodes CASSLDLTGTDTQYF.

This clonotype was seen ten or more times. The V gene is TRBV7-2, the J gene TRBJ1-5; a possible D gene is TRBD1 (6 bases). Trimming pared 3 bases from V and 7 bases from J, leaving 13 bases between. The CDR3 has 14 amino acids. Germline V lookup: CDR1 SGHTA, CDR2 FQGNSA. CDR3 amino acids: CASSLSGGDQPQHF. The CDR3 DNA is TGTGCCAGCAGCTTGTCGGGGGGCGACCAGCCCCAGCATTTT.

This clonotype was counted only a few times. The rearrangement joins TRBV7-2 to TRBJ1-6; D possibly corresponds to TRBD1 (6 bases). This CDR3 has 15 residues. V shed 3 bases and J shed 8 bases, with 14 bases lying between them. Germline assignment: CDR1 SGHTA and CDR2 FQGNSA. The CDR3 DNA reads as TGTGCCAGCAGCTTCGCAGGGGTGGCCGATTCACCCCTCCACTTT. Translated: CASSFAGVADSPLHF.

The chain joins TRBV7-9 to TRBJ1-1; D might be TRBD1 (5 bases). The CDR3 runs 15 residues. Trimming removed 1 base from V and 0 bases from J, with 9 bases in between. Looked up from germline, CDR1 is SEHNR and CDR2 is FQNEAQ (reference sequence). The CDR3 reads CASSLGTSMNTEAFF. CDR3 in DNA: TGTGCCAGCAGCTTAGGGACATCTATGAACACTGAAGCTTTCTTT.

This clonotype showed up just a few times. The CDR3 loop is CASSLPLGLAAYNEQFF. The CDR3 DNA reads as TGTGCCAGCAGCTTACCCCTGGGGCTAGCGGCCTACAATGAGCAGTTCTTC. V gene TRBV7-8 combines with J gene TRBJ2-1; 7 bases fit TRBD2. The CDR3 contains 17 residues. Germline V gene lookup returns CDR1 SGHVS and CDR2 FQNEAQ. With 2 bases clipped from V and 2 bases from J, the junction kept 9 bases outside the gene matches.

V usage is TRBV4-1 and J usage is TRBJ1-1; D is unresolved. The germline V gene encodes CDR1 MGHRA and CDR2 YSYEKL. The CDR3 has 16 residues. The V gene lost 3 bases and the J gene lost 0 bases, with 14 bases spanning the gap. The CDR3 nucleotides are TGCGCCAGCAGCCACGAGACCCTCGGATTGAACACTGAAGCTTTCTTT. Protein product: CASSHETLGLNTEAFF.

The V gene is TRBV12-3 or TRBV12-4, the J gene TRBJ1-1, with no clear D. Trimming pared 5 bases from V and 0 bases from J, leaving 10 bases between. The CDR3 totals 14 residues. In nucleotides, the CDR3 is TGTGCCAGCAGTCCAGAGATTATGAACACTGAAGCTTTCTTT. Translating it yields CASSPEIMNTEAFF.

This clonotype was recorded at least ten times. This sequence joins TRBV5-6 and TRBJ1-1; D ambiguous. With 1 base removed from V and 0 bases from J, the gap between germline ends came to 10 bases. Germline V gene data show CDR1 as SGHDT and CDR2 as YYEEEE. The CDR3 consists of 15 residues. The CDR3 DNA follows: TGTGCCAGCAGCTTGCACGGGGTCATGAACACTGAAGCTTTCTTT. Amino acids: CASSLHGVMNTEAFF.

V usage is TRBV6-5 and J usage is TRBJ1-2, with 10 bases lining up with TRBD1. Losses at the gene ends were 2 bases for V and 3 bases for J; bases not matched to a gene: 3. The CDR3 runs to 15 residues. The germline gives CDR1 MNHEY, CDR2 SVGAGI. The CDR3 spells CASSYMGTGDYGYTF. DNA for the CDR3: TGTGCCAGCAGTTACATGGGGACAGGGGACTATGGCTACACCTTC.